This record covers a single T cell receptor beta chain. This receptor's antigen is unknown. Per-base quality was not reported, and no clone a single base away is much larger than it. The germline V gene (reference sequence) supplies CDR1 SGHNT and CDR2 YYREEE. From the cysteine up to the phenylalanine, the CDR3 has a length of 18 residues. Only the CDR3 part of the read is kept: 54 bases, read in frame from the first base. The germline V and J ends show losses of 3 bases and 0 bases respectively, and no gene match explains 8 bases of the junction. The donors belonged to the validation cohort of about 130 subjects, which was separate from the approximately 700-subject first cohort. The data belong to a study of cytomegalovirus exposure and HLA in healthy donors (dated by TCRdb to 2016 to 2017). Concerning the study at large: The roughly 670 repertoires of the first cohort and the 120 validation repertoires were produced on the same platform, according to a later analysis. The aim of the study was to test whether cataloging public T cell receptors could identify signatures of past pathogen exposure. A separate validation cohort of over a hundred different subjects was used in addition to the approximately 700-subject first cohort. To predict cytomegalovirus infection status, the study combined high-throughput TCR immunosequencing, statistical association of individual TCRs with disease status, and machine learning.

Study-level results and caveats: The classifier was reported to diagnose cytomegalovirus status with high specificity and sensitivity in both the original and validation cohorts. All 120 or so repertoires were used to score co-occurrence in the validation cohort in a later analysis, because that analysis had no HLA typing for the cohort. According to the authors, the approach could potentially be generalized to other disease states and immunological phenotypes. A total of 164 TCR beta chains were listed by the study as associated with cytomegalovirus. In vitro tests confirmed that three of the cytomegalovirus-associated TCR beta chains recognize cytomegalovirus antigens. Subsequent analysis determined that TCRs grouped into clusters in the first cohort also showed a tendency toward co-occurrence across the approximately 110 validation repertoires, and 94% of cluster scores exceeded 0. Most TCR sequences were observed very rarely across donors, whereas some public TCRs were present in many individuals.

The protocol used for the library was the immunoSEQ multiplex PCR assay. In the authors' own workflow: To diagnose cytomegalovirus status from the catalog of TCR beta chain sequences, a statistical classification framework was built. TCRdb stores this immuneACCESS table with in-frame sequences only. Part of the clones is absent; in the studies checked, under half of the shortfall reflects unresolved V genes, and no reason is known for the rest. The DNA was the basis for D and trimming; V, J and clone size are from that table. Across this sample there are tens of thousands of clones, with more than 75% seen only once. The biggest ten clones account for less than 2.5% of the sample.

This TCR was recovered from a man aged 25 to 45 in good health and CMV-seronegative. The rearranged segments are TRBV5-4 and TRBJ2-6; TRBD1 agrees with 8 junctional bases. The sequencing sample was made of PBMCs. The nucleotide sequence reads as follows: TGTGCCAGCAGCTCTCCGACCGGGACAGGCTCTGGGGCCAACGTCCTGACTTTC. It specifies CASSSPTGTGSGANVLTF. With the rest looked up from the reference TRBV5-4 and TRBJ2-6 genes rather than sequenced, the full variable domain is ETGVTQSPTHLIKTRGQQVTLRCSSQSGHNTVSWYQQALGQGPQFIFQYYREEENGRGNFPPRFSGLQFPNYSSELNVNALELDDSALYLCASSSPTGTGSGANVLTFGAGSRLTVL.